These 24 T cell receptor beta chains were sequenced from one sample in a study of shared clonotypes between healthy human individuals. Naive CD8 populations comprised CD45RO-negative cells positively selected for CCR7, excluding terminally differentiated effector memory CD45RA+ cells. Sequenced by immunoSEQ multiplex PCR; TCRdb stores in-frame clones only, minus some. The table shows roughly 550,000 clones, with roughly 95% occurring only once. Material: naive CD8+ T cells sorted from blood. The source of these receptors is a woman in her twenties or thirties in good health.

Comments on this clone: Its ends do not fully match the called genes, so a read error is possible. The V call is TRBV9, the J call TRBJ2-3; possibly TRBD2 for D (5 bases). The germline V gene encodes CDR1 SGDLS and CDR2 YYNGEE. This CDR3 has 14 amino acids. CDR3 bases: TGTGCCAGCAGCGTATATGGGAGAGCGGACCCCCTGCATTTT. Protein: CASSVYGRADPLHF.

The chain uses TRBV5-4 and TRBJ2-6, with D hard to call. CDR3 size: 17 residues. V lost 4 bases, J lost 0 bases, and 14 bases lay in between. The germline V gene has CDR1 SGHNT and CDR2 YYREEE (reference sequence). The CDR3 nucleotides are TGTGCCAGCAGCGGGTTCAACGACCCCTCTGGGGCCAACGTCCTGACTTTC. The encoded protein is CASSGFNDPSGANVLTF.

The V gene is TRBV28, the J gene TRBJ2-1, with 8 nucleotides matching TRBD2. V lost 10 bases to trimming and J lost 3 bases; unmatched junction nucleotides: 11. Germline assignment: CDR1 MDHEN and CDR2 SYDVKM. CDR3 size: 15 residues. CDR3 residues: CATRPAGEGYNEQFF. DNA of the CDR3: TGTGCCACCCGGCCAGCGGGAGAAGGCTACAATGAGCAGTTCTTC.

The chain carries TRBV19 and TRBJ2-1; TRBD1 is a possible D gene (5 bases). CDR1 and CDR2 from the germline V gene are LNHDA and SQIVND (reference sequence). This CDR3 spans 14 amino acids. V lost 6 bases, J lost 4 bases, and 13 bases lay in between. CDR3 sequence (DNA): TGTGCCAGTAGCTATACGACAGCATACAATGAGCAGTTCTTC. It translates to CASSYTTAYNEQFF.

The J gene is TRBJ2-7, the V gene TRBV13; D remains ambiguous. The V gene's germline CDR1 is PRHDT and CDR2 FYEKMQ (reference sequence). The CDR3 sequence is 15 residues long. V lost 2 bases and J lost 4, with 15 bases in between. The CDR3 nucleotides are TGTGCCAGCAGCTTATCAGGACCGATGGTTTACGAGCAGTACTTC. Amino acids: CASSLSGPMVYEQYF.

The chain combines TRBV28 with TRBJ1-1; D is unresolved. Germline-derived CDR1 and CDR2 are MDHEN and SYDVKM. The CDR3 is 16 amino acids. V lost 4 bases, J lost 0 bases, and 15 bases lay in between. CDR3 sequence reads: CASSSNLGPMNTEAFF. The CDR3 DNA sequence: TGTGCCAGCAGTTCGAACCTAGGACCCATGAACACTGAAGCTTTCTTT.

In its sample, this clone was seen once. This sequence joins TRBV27 and TRBJ1-3, with D tentatively TRBD1 (6 bases). Looked up from germline, CDR1 is MNHEY and CDR2 is SMNVEV (reference sequence). Trimming took off 6 bases at V and 5 bases at J, with 17 bases between the two ends. The length of the CDR3 is 15 residues. The DNA of the CDR3 is TGTGCCAGCAGCCCCAGACAGGATTCGCGAAACACCATATATTTT. This gives the protein CASSPRQDSRNTIYF.

This clone appeared once. The chain has TRBV7-9 and TRBJ1-2; D gene unclear. Germline CDR1 is SEHNR and CDR2 is FQNEAQ (reference sequence). This CDR3 is built from 15 residues. Trimming removed 2 bases at V and 3 bases at J, with 13 bases between. The CDR3 DNA reads as TGTGCCAGCAGCTTATGGGCCAAGAAGGACTATGGCTACACCTTC. Protein sequence: CASSLWAKKDYGYTF.

V gene TRBV7-9 combines with J gene TRBJ1-2; D possibly corresponds to TRBD1 (5 bases). Germline V gene sequence: CDR1 SEHNR, CDR2 FQNEAQ (reference sequence). The CDR3 loop spans 14 amino acids. V was clipped by 7 bases and J by 5 bases, with 17 bases between them. CDR3 residues: CASTGDEGWYGYTF. CDR3 nucleotide sequence: TGTGCCAGCACGGGGGACGAGGGGTGGTATGGCTACACCTTC.

The V call is TRBV11-2, the J call TRBJ2-1, with D maybe TRBD2 (6 bases). Looked up from germline, CDR1 is SGHAT and CDR2 is FQNNGV. Trimming removed 6 bases at V and 6 bases at J, with 15 bases between. This CDR3 spans 14 amino acids. CDR3 coding DNA: TGTGCCAGCAGATCTACCGGGAGCCTCAATGAGCAGTTCTTC. Protein product: CASRSTGSLNEQFF.

In DNA, the CDR3 is TGTGCCAGCAGCGCCTCCTACAGGGAAGCGGCAGATACGCAGTATTTT. It translates to CASSASYREAADTQYF. J is TRBJ2-3 and V is TRBV21-1; the tabulated D call, TRBD1, remains unverified against the DNA. TRBV21-1 is a documented pseudogene. The CDR3 runs to 16 residues.

The V call is TRBV4-1, the J call TRBJ2-7; the D gene is possibly TRBD2 (6 bases). V was shortened by 4 bases and J by 6 bases, with 13 bases between the two germline ends. The CDR3 extends over 13 amino acids. Germline V gene data show CDR1 as MGHRA and CDR2 as YSYEKL. The CDR3 protein is CASSPSLAFEQYF. CDR3 bases: TGCGCCAGCAGCCCCAGTCTAGCGTTCGAGCAGTACTTC.

The chain has TRBV6-5 and TRBJ2-5, with 13 positions matching TRBD2. Trimming at V came to 7 bases and at J to 5 bases, leaving 7 bases not matched to a gene. Germline V gives CDR1 MNHEY, CDR2 SVGAGI. The CDR3 runs 15 residues. The CDR3 spells CASTTGLAGVETQYF. CDR3 nucleotides: TGTGCCAGCACCACCGGACTAGCGGGAGTGGAGACCCAGTACTTC.

The V and J genes are TRBV29-1 and TRBJ2-6; D is tentatively TRBD1 or TRBD2 (6 bases each). V was pared by 4 bases and J by 1 base, with 14 bases between. Germline V CDR1 and CDR2: SQVTM, ANQGSEA. This CDR3 is 16 amino acids long. CDR3 DNA sequence: TGCAGCGTTGTGGAGAAAGGGGGGTCTGGGGCCAACGTCCTGACTTTC. Its protein is CSVVEKGGSGANVLTF.

The V call is TRBV29-1, the J call TRBJ1-2, with a weak D call TRBD1 (6 bases). V was shortened by 3 bases and J by 1 base, with 15 bases between the two germline ends. Germline CDR1 SQVTM, CDR2 ANQGSEA. The CDR3 runs 15 residues. CDR3 DNA sequence: TGCAGCGTTGATGACAGGCACCGACTTAACTATGGCTACACCTTC. Protein sequence: CSVDDRHRLNYGYTF.

CDR3 nucleotide sequence: TGTGCCTGGATGAGCCAGGGGGCGCATGGCTACACCTTC. Encoded protein: CAWMSQGAHGYTF. The chain links TRBV30 to TRBJ1-2; 8 bases agree with TRBD1. Germline V CDR1 and CDR2: GTSNPN, SVGIG (reference sequence). The CDR3 runs to 13 residues. The V segment lost 4 bases and the J segment 6 bases; nucleotides outside the gene matches: 7.

The chain couples TRBV6-5 to TRBJ1-2; perhaps TRBD1 as D (5 bases). CDR3 size: 14 residues. Germline lookup yields CDR1 MNHEY and CDR2 SVGAGI. Trimming left V 2 bases short and J 4 bases short, with 11 bases between. CDR3 DNA sequence: TGTGCCAGCAGTTACCGTGACAGACTCTATGGCTACACCTTC. This sequence encodes CASSYRDRLYGYTF.

This clone occurred once. The V and J genes are TRBV28 and TRBJ2-7, with D possibly matching TRBD1 (5 bases). The CDR3 extends over 13 amino acids. V was pared by 6 bases and J by 4 bases, with 13 bases between. Germline loops: CDR1 MDHEN, CDR2 SYDVKM. The CDR3 here is CASRGVQEYEQYF. For the CDR3, the DNA is TGTGCCAGCAGAGGCGTACAGGAGTACGAGCAGTACTTC.

This chain links TRBV27 with TRBJ2-1; D gene ambiguous. The CDR3 sequence is 15 residues long. Germline loops: CDR1 MNHEY, CDR2 SMNVEV (reference sequence). V was trimmed by 7 bases and J by 5 bases, leaving 18 bases between them. The CDR3 DNA is TGTGCCAGCAAGAAGGGCTTCACCATTGACAATGAGCAGTTCTTC. Its translation: CASKKGFTIDNEQFF.

The chain uses TRBV6-1 and TRBJ1-5, with unresolved D. This CDR3 is 15 amino acids long. Germline V lookup: CDR1 MNHNS, CDR2 SASEGT. With 2 bases removed from V and 0 bases from J, the gap between germline ends came to 8 bases. This CDR3 is CASSELWGSNQPQHF. The CDR3 DNA reads as TGTGCCAGCAGTGAACTTTGGGGTAGCAATCAGCCCCAGCATTTT.

Worth noting for this clone: This specimen includes other DNA sequences encoding the same CDR3. CDR3 sequence (DNA): TGTGCCAGCAGTCCGGGGGACGGCTCCTACGAGCAGTACTTC. Protein: CASSPGDGSYEQYF. The chain carries TRBV27 and TRBJ2-7, with D possibly TRBD2 on 6 matching bases. V lost 5 bases and J lost 0, with 11 bases in between. From germline, CDR1 is MNHEY and CDR2 SMNVEV (reference sequence). The CDR3 has 14 amino acids.

This chain joins TRBV15 and TRBJ1-4; D not certain. CDR3 size: 15 residues. Trimming took off 5 bases at V and 4 bases at J, with 14 bases between the two ends. Germline assignment: CDR1 LNHNV and CDR2 YYDKDF (reference sequence). In DNA, the CDR3 is TGTGCCACCAGCTCCCCCGGTTTGGATAATGAAAAACTGTTTTTT. As protein: CATSSPGLDNEKLFF.

The rearrangement links TRBV7-9 to TRBJ1-5; the D gene is possibly TRBD1 (5 bases). This CDR3 contains 15 residues. Trimming shortened V by 1 base and J by 1 base, and 8 bases separated the two germline ends. CDR1 and CDR2 from the germline V gene are SEHNR and FQNEAQ (reference sequence). CDR3 nucleotides: TGTGCCAGCAGCTTAGAGGGGACCAGCAATCAGCCCCAGCATTTT. It specifies CASSLEGTSNQPQHF.

The chain uses TRBV5-4 and TRBJ2-7; 13 bases line up with TRBD2. CDR1 is SGHNT, CDR2 YYREEE, per germline (reference sequence). The trim removed 2 bases at V and 5 bases at J, leaving 4 bases unmatched. This CDR3 is built from 15 residues. The CDR3 loop reads CASSFWTSGSDEQYF. DNA of the CDR3: TGTGCCAGCAGCTTCTGGACTAGCGGGAGTGACGAGCAGTACTTC.